A selection of T cell receptor beta chains follows, all from one sample in a study of blood T cell repertoires in COVID-19. TCRdb keeps only in-frame clones here, not all; method: immunoSEQ multiplex PCR. The repertoire holds roughly 150,000 clones, with 78% as singletons. The sequencing input was PBMCs or T cells enriched from blood (not recorded which). The source of these receptors is a woman between 50 and 59 years old who had recovered from COVID-19. CDR3s include the opening cysteine and the closing phenylalanine or tryptophan. D genes are given only for firm matches. The size of a clone is reported for some rows only, either as once, few or many, or as a class for expanded clones.

d_call	v_call	j_call	clone_size	cdr3_aa	cdr3_nt
TRBD1	TRBV4-2	TRBJ1-5	once	CASSQAGQGFGNQPQHF	TGTGCCAGCAGCCAAGCAGGACAGGGTTTCGGCAATCAGCCCCAGCATTTT
-	TRBV2	TRBJ1-2	once	CASIRQVSANYGYTF	TGTGCCAGTATAAGACAGGTGTCGGCTAACTATGGCTACACCTTC
TRBD1	TRBV2	TRBJ1-1	-	CASRGGTGAGTEAFF	TGTGCCAGCAGGGGCGGGACAGGGGCGGGCACTGAAGCTTTCTTT
TRBD1	TRBV12-5	TRBJ2-2	-	CASALGQGDTGELFF	TGTGCTAGTGCCCTGGGACAGGGCGACACCGGGGAGCTGTTTTTT
TRBD1	TRBV29-1	TRBJ2-7	-	CSVGWGTGVEQYF	TGCAGCGTTGGATGGGGGACAGGGGTCGAGCAGTACTTC
TRBD1	TRBV7-9	TRBJ2-7	-	CASSQRDRAYEQYF	TGTGCCAGCAGCCAGCGGGACAGGGCCTACGAGCAGTACTTC
TRBD1	TRBV10-3	TRBJ1-1	-	CAISDPGQGSYTEAFF	TGTGCCATCAGTGACCCGGGACAGGGCTCTTACACTGAAGCTTTCTTT
TRBD2	TRBV28	TRBJ2-2	-	CASSFLSGGNTGELFF	TGTGCCAGCAGTTTCCTTAGCGGGGGGAACACCGGGGAGCTGTTTTTT
TRBD1	TRBV18	TRBJ1-1	-	CASSPRTGRPRGTEAFF	TGTGCCAGCTCACCCCGGACAGGGCGGCCTAGAGGCACTGAAGCTTTCTTT
-	TRBV3-1/TRBV3-2	TRBJ1-2	-	CASSLSSGNYGYTF	TGTGCCAGCAGCCTGAGCTCAGGGAACTATGGCTACACCTTC
-	TRBV29-1	TRBJ1-1	-	CSARTADTEAFF	TGCAGCGCCCGGACAGCGGACACTGAAGCTTTCTTT
-	TRBV28	TRBJ1-1	-	CASSYDETVVSPMNTEAFF	TGTGCCAGCAGTTATGATGAGACAGTGGTGAGTCCCATGAACACTGAAGCTTTCTTT
TRBD2	TRBV30	TRBJ2-3	-	CAWVSGGSDTQYF	TGTGCCTGGGTTAGCGGGGGGTCTGATACGCAGTATTTT
TRBD2	TRBV7-8	TRBJ2-1	-	CASIHQRGGSYNEQFF	TGTGCCAGCATCCACCAGCGGGGGGGCTCCTACAATGAGCAGTTCTTC
TRBD1	TRBV4-1	TRBJ1-4	-	CASSQKLGTAASNEKLFF	TGCGCCAGCAGCCAAAAACTCGGGACAGCGGCTAGTAATGAAAAACTGTTTTTT
-	TRBV5-1	TRBJ2-2	-	CASSLMPGTNTGELFF	TGCGCCAGCAGCTTGATGCCAGGGACGAACACCGGGGAGCTGTTTTTT
TRBD1	TRBV28	TRBJ1-5	-	CASRPYGQGFNQPQHF	TGTGCCAGCAGGCCGTACGGACAGGGATTCAATCAGCCCCAGCATTTT
TRBD1	TRBV5-1	TRBJ1-4	-	CASSQDVGQGRGGQGKLFF	TGCGCCAGCAGCCAAGACGTGGGACAGGGACGGGGTGGGCAAGGAAAACTGTTTTTT
-	TRBV7-2	TRBJ1-1	-	CASSRLQMLLFF	TGTGCCAGCAGCAGACTCCAGATGTTGCTTTTCTTT
TRBD1	TRBV6-5	TRBJ1-6	-	CASRTGPYNSPLHF	TGTGCCAGCAGGACAGGGCCCTATAATTCACCCCTCCACTTT
TRBD1	TRBV12-3/TRBV12-4	TRBJ1-1	-	CASRRTGHTEAFF	TGTGCCAGCAGGAGGACAGGGCACACTGAAGCTTTCTTT
-	TRBV10-3	TRBJ1-6	once	CAISGTPIDPNSPLHF	TGTGCCATCAGTGGGACACCAATTGACCCCAATTCACCCCTCCACTTT
TRBD1	TRBV5-4	TRBJ1-1	few	CASRLGTANTEAFF	TGTGCCAGCAGGCTCGGGACAGCGAACACTGAAGCTTTCTTT
-	TRBV7-6	TRBJ1-3	-	CASSPQGPGNTIYF	TGTGCCAGCAGCCCCCAGGGTCCAGGAAACACCATATATTTT
TRBD1	TRBV19	TRBJ1-2	-	CASSKTGDYGYTF	TGTGCCAGTAGCAAGACAGGGGACTATGGCTACACCTTC
-	TRBV12-3/TRBV12-4	TRBJ1-3	-	CASSFQGPDTIYF	TGTGCCAGCAGTTTTCAGGGTCCAGACACCATATATTTT
-	TRBV7-2	TRBJ2-1	few	CASSLPQGYEQFF	TGTGCCAGCAGCTTGCCCCAGGGATACGAGCAGTTCTTC
TRBD1	TRBV20-1	TRBJ1-6	-	CSASSGTGSDNSPLHF	TGCAGTGCTAGTTCGGGGACAGGTAGCGATAATTCACCCCTCCACTTT